The 25 T cell receptor beta chains below were found in one sample sequenced in a study of cytotoxic CD8 clonotypes in ibrutinib-treated CLL. The protocol was immunoSEQ multiplex PCR, while the TCRdb copy is restricted to in-frame clones and leaves out a portion. The sample carries roughly 53,000 clones, approximately 54% recorded once. Here the sequenced sample was PBMCs, taken at disease progression, from a patient treated with ibrutinib. These receptor sequences come from a human donor with chronic lymphocytic leukemia.

This clone showed up many times. J is TRBJ2-1 and V is TRBV5-6; no clear D gene. V dropped 7 bases and J dropped 5 bases, with 10 bases sitting between them. From germline, CDR1 is SGHDT and CDR2 YYEEEE. CDR3 length: 12 amino acids. CDR3 sequence (DNA): TGTGCCAGCTGCGACTGGAACAATGAGCAGTTCTTC. The encoded protein is CASCDWNNEQFF.

The chain links TRBV18 to TRBJ1-1, with TRBD1 as a possible D gene (6 bases). Germline V gene lookup returns CDR1 KGHSH and CDR2 LQKENI. The length of the CDR3 is 13 residues. V shed 6 bases and J shed 5 bases, with 13 bases lying between them. The CDR3 sequence is CASSRAGETEAFF. The CDR3 DNA follows: TGTGCCAGCTCGCGAGCAGGGGAAACTGAAGCTTTCTTT.

The rearrangement joins TRBV10-3 to TRBJ1-1; unclear D gene. Trimming shortened V by 0 bases and J by 3 bases, and 14 bases separated the two germline ends. CDR1 ENHRY and CDR2 SYGVKD come from the germline V gene. CDR3 length equals 16 residues. Here the CDR3 DNA reads TGTGCCATCAGTGAGTCGAATCTTCCGGGTTACACTGAAGCTTTCTTT. This gives the protein CAISESNLPGYTEAFF.

Sample share makes this clone medium-sized. The chain links TRBV2 to TRBJ2-3; no clear D. Germline CDR1 is SNHLY and CDR2 is FYNNEI. The CDR3 is 14 amino acids. The V end was cut by 10 bases, the J end by 2 bases, with 16 bases between. The CDR3 loop is CAIWDQAFTDTQYF. The CDR3, as DNA: TGTGCCATTTGGGATCAGGCGTTCACAGATACGCAGTATTTT.

The rearrangement joins TRBV5-6 to TRBJ2-2; perhaps TRBD2 as D (5 bases). Germline CDR1 and CDR2: SGHDT and YYEEEE. V was pared by 3 bases and J by 8 bases, with 14 bases between. The CDR3 is 14 residues long. CDR3 coding DNA: TGTGCCAGCAGCTCCGGAGGTGGCAGGGGGGAGCTGTTTTTT. This encodes CASSSGGGRGELFF.

The chain links TRBV4-2 to TRBJ1-5; possibly TRBD1 for D (6 bases). The germline V gene has CDR1 LGHNA and CDR2 YNFKEQ. The CDR3 runs 15 residues. Trimming cost V 1 base and J 5 bases, with 12 bases left between them. CDR3 sequence (DNA): TGTGCCAGCAGCCAAGGGACAGCAAATTATCAGCCCCAGCATTTT. Its translation: CASSQGTANYQPQHF.

The V call is TRBV30, the J call TRBJ1-2; 9 bases are a match to TRBD1. Looked up from germline, CDR1 is GTSNPN and CDR2 is SVGIG (reference sequence). The J segment lost 7 bases and the V segment lost 4 bases, leaving 13 bases of the junction unmatched. The CDR3 covers 15 residues. This chain's CDR3 is CAWTLQQGANFGYTF. The CDR3 coding sequence is TGTGCCTGGACTCTCCAACAGGGGGCTAATTTTGGCTACACCTTC.

This rearrangement joins TRBV9 to TRBJ2-1; D call uncertain. This CDR3 comprises 16 residues. Germline-derived CDR1 and CDR2 are SGDLS and YYNGEE. Deletions cut 3 bases from V and 3 bases from J, with 16 bases between. CDR3 coding DNA: TGTGCCAGCAGCGCCGCCCCACTTTTAAGCTACAATGAGCAGTTCTTC. Its translation is CASSAAPLLSYNEQFF.

The rearrangement links TRBV6-6 to TRBJ1-4; a possible D gene is TRBD1 (5 bases). V shed 8 bases and J shed 8 bases, with 18 bases lying between them. The length of the CDR3 is 14 residues. Germline V gene data show CDR1 as MNHNY and CDR2 as SVGAGI (reference sequence). The CDR3 spells CASLAWGPGEKLFF. The CDR3 DNA follows: TGTGCCAGCCTTGCATGGGGACCGGGCGAAAAACTGTTTTTT.

V is TRBV15 and J is TRBJ2-3; either TRBD1 or TRBD2 may fit D (5 bases each). Germline CDR1 is LNHNV and CDR2 is YYDKDF (reference sequence). V was clipped by 5 bases and J by 8 bases, with 20 bases between them. The CDR3 has 15 residues. CDR3 sequence (DNA): TGTGCCACCAGCGGGACGGGCGACCTTGGAGGTACGCAGTATTTT. It codes for CATSGTGDLGGTQYF. Supplemented by reference TRBV15 and TRBJ2-3, the full variable domain reads DAMVIQNPRYQVTQFGKPVTLSCSQTLNHNVMYWYQQKSSQAPKLLFHYYDKDFNNEADTPDNFQSRRPNTSFCFLDIRSPGLGDTAMYLCATSGTGDLGGTQYFGPGTRLTVL.

This clone has just a few counts. This chain uses TRBV2 with TRBJ2-3; TRBD1 might be the D (8 bases). The V end lost 11 bases, the J end lost 4 bases, and 16 bases lay between the germline ends. Looked up from germline, CDR1 is SNHLY and CDR2 is FYNNEI. The CDR3 totals 13 residues. The CDR3 DNA reads as TGTGCCCACAGGGGGGGTGCGGCAGATACGCAGTATTTT. The encoded protein is CAHRGGAADTQYF.

This clone was detected a few times. The V gene is TRBV7-2, the J gene TRBJ1-5, with TRBD1 as a possible D gene (6 bases). V was trimmed by 5 bases and J by 7 bases, leaving 18 bases between them. Per the germline V gene, CDR1 is SGHTA and CDR2 is FQGNSA. CDR3 length equals 15 residues. As DNA, the CDR3 is TGTGCCAGCAGCCAGGCCGGGGGCGCTTCGCAGCCCCAGCATTTT. This gives the protein CASSQAGGASQPQHF.

The chain has TRBV30 and TRBJ1-6; no clear D. The germline V gene has CDR1 GTSNPN and CDR2 SVGIG (reference sequence). V lost 3 bases and J 7 bases, leaving 19 bases between the germline ends. This CDR3 is built from 16 residues. As DNA, the CDR3 is TGTGCCTGGAGAAGAGGTGGATTGTTTACGAATTCACCCCTCCACTTT. Protein product: CAWRRGGLFTNSPLHF.

The rearrangement uses TRBV18 and TRBJ2-1, with TRBD1 matching 9 bases. V shed 4 bases, J shed 2 bases, and the junction held 6 bases outside the gene matches. The CDR3 extends over 16 amino acids. Germline V gives CDR1 KGHSH, CDR2 LQKENI. The CDR3 DNA reads TGTGCCAGCTCACTCCTCGACAGGGGGACCTACAATGAGCAGTTCTTC. It codes for CASSLLDRGTYNEQFF. Looking up the rest from reference TRBV18 and TRBJ2-1 gives the full variable domain: NAGVMQNPRHLVRRRGQEARLRCSPMKGHSHVYWYRQLPEEGLKFMVYLQKENIIDESGMPKERFSAEFPKEGPSILRIQQVVRGDSAAYFCASSLLDRGTYNEQFFGPGTRLTVL.

The chain recombines TRBV7-9 with TRBJ2-1; 7 bases align to TRBD2. After removal of 3 bases from V and 4 bases from J, the junction contained 18 bases not matched to a gene. CDR3 length: 19 amino acids. CDR1 and CDR2 from the germline V gene are SEHNR and FQNEAQ (reference sequence). The CDR3 reads CASSLIGWGSSGLYNEQFF. The DNA of the CDR3 is TGTGCCAGCAGCTTGATTGGGTGGGGGTCTAGCGGACTTTACAATGAGCAGTTCTTC.

This chain uses TRBV29-1 with TRBJ2-7; D not certain. Trimming removed 0 bases from V and 3 bases from J, with 3 bases in between. Germline V lookup: CDR1 SQVTM, CDR2 ANQGSEA. This CDR3 has 11 amino acids. The CDR3 spells CSVEDYYEQYF. The CDR3, as DNA: TGCAGCGTTGAAGATTACTACGAGCAGTACTTC.

In its sample, this clone was seen a few times. The chain couples TRBV6-1 to TRBJ2-7, with D possibly being TRBD1 (6 bases). The CDR3 totals 15 residues. Trimming shortened V by 8 bases and J by 2 bases, and 19 bases separated the two germline ends. Germline V gene data show CDR1 as MNHNS and CDR2 as SASEGT. The CDR3 bases are TGTGCCAGCCGCGATAGGTGGGGGCAGGCCTACGAGCAGTACTTC. As protein: CASRDRWGQAYEQYF.

This chain connects TRBV4-1 to TRBJ1-5; tentative D call: TRBD1 (5 bases). The germline V and J ends were trimmed by 1 base and 1 base, with 11 bases remaining between them. The CDR3 has 16 amino acids. Germline loops: CDR1 MGHRA, CDR2 YSYEKL. Written as DNA, the CDR3 is TGCGCCAGCAGCCAAGGGGGACGGGTCAGCAATCAGCCCCAGCATTTT. Translated: CASSQGGRVSNQPQHF.

The chain couples TRBV25-1 to TRBJ1-2; TRBD1 agrees at 7 bases. With 4 bases clipped from V and 0 bases from J, the junction kept 2 bases outside the gene matches. The CDR3 length is 14 residues. The V gene's germline CDR1 is MGHDK and CDR2 SYGVNS. The CDR3 reads CASSGTGSNYGYTF. The CDR3 bases are TGTGCCAGCAGTGGGACAGGATCTAACTATGGCTACACCTTC.

The rearrangement uses TRBV11-2 and TRBJ1-3; D uncertain. The V end was cut by 5 bases, the J end by 0 bases, with 17 bases between. The CDR3 is made up of 17 amino acids. Per the germline V gene, CDR1 is SGHAT and CDR2 is FQNNGV. CDR3 nucleotides: TGTGCCAGCAGCCCCCGTGCGGCGACGAGCTCTGGAAACACCATATATTTT. Its protein product is CASSPRAATSSGNTIYF.

The chain links TRBV4-2 to TRBJ1-2, with TRBD1 matching over 9 bases. Germline loops: CDR1 LGHNA, CDR2 YNFKEQ. Trimming cost V 6 bases and J 3 bases; bases outside gene matches: 8. This CDR3 spans 15 amino acids. This chain's CDR3 is CASRDHRGRDYGYTF. The CDR3, as DNA: TGTGCCAGCAGAGATCACAGGGGGCGAGACTATGGCTACACCTTC.

The chain links TRBV7-3 to TRBJ2-5; possibly TRBD1 or TRBD2 for D (5 bases each). The CDR3 consists of 13 residues. Deletions cut 4 bases from V and 5 bases from J, with 11 bases between. Germline CDR1 is SGHTA and CDR2 is FQGTGA. In nucleotides, the CDR3 is TGTGCCAGCAGCTCCGAGGGGCCGGAGACCCAGTACTTC. This gives the protein CASSSEGPETQYF.

This clone has only a few counts. A read error may account for a junction end that differs from germline. V usage is TRBV19 and J usage is TRBJ2-6; D might be TRBD2 (6 bases). Per the germline V gene, CDR1 is LNHDA and CDR2 is SQIVND (reference sequence). The CDR3 runs 17 residues. The CDR3, as DNA: TGTGCCACTAGTATTACCCCTGGCGGGGCTGGGGCCAACGTCCTGACTTTC. Its translation: CATSITPGGAGANVLTF.

The gene calls are TRBV10-3 and TRBJ2-2; D is perhaps TRBD2 (6 bases). CDR3 length: 15 amino acids. Germline assignment: CDR1 ENHRY and CDR2 SYGVKD. Trimming took off 7 bases at V and 4 bases at J, with 16 bases between the two ends. The CDR3 loop reads CAITTVGGATGELFF. The CDR3 bases are TGTGCCATCACCACAGTCGGGGGAGCCACCGGGGAGCTGTTTTTT.

This clone was detected a few times. This chain joins TRBV30 and TRBJ1-5, with TRBD1 matching 10 bases. V lost 4 bases, J lost 9 bases, and 9 bases stayed unmatched. CDR3 length: 14 amino acids. Germline CDR1 is GTSNPN and CDR2 is SVGIG (reference sequence). The DNA for the CDR3 is TGTGCCTGGAATCCAGGACAGGGGGTTTGGCCCCAGCATTTT. It is translated as CAWNPGQGVWPQHF.